The T cell receptor beta chain under discussion was sequenced for a study of blood T cell repertoires in COVID-19. TCRdb's table, derived via immunoSEQ multiplex PCR, lists solely in-frame clones and lacks some. The profile shows about 38,000 clones, roughly nine tenths of them singletons. The V and J ends lost 7 bases and 9 bases, in that order; junction bases with no gene match: 6. CDR1 is SEHNR, CDR2 FQNEAQ, per germline (reference sequence). CDR3 size: 13 residues. The chain is built from TRBV7-9 and TRBJ2-1; TRBD2 aligns across 10 bases. The sample comprised peripheral blood. The TCR sequence derives from a man aged 55 to 70 with COVID-19, enrolled during active disease. CDR3: CASTLRTSGEQFF. CDR3 DNA: TGTGCCAGCACACTAAGGACTAGCGGTGAGCAGTTCTTC.